The TCR beta chain under discussion was sequenced for a study of blood T cell repertoires in COVID-19. On the study more broadly: Collection of acute and convalescent COVID-19 samples took place in the United States, Italy and Spain. PBMCs, B-cell-depleted T cells, or T cells were the source of the cDNA or gDNA that made up the material.

The CDR3 loop spans 15 amino acids. CDR1 is MNHEY, CDR2 SVGAGI, per germline. V lost 5 bases to trimming and J lost 0 bases, with 11 bases between them. In the original analysis: Estimation of nucleated cell counts relied on the amplification of reference gene primers. Data came from immunoSEQ multiplex PCR; TCRdb stores just in-frame clones and leaves some out. From that table come the V and J calls and clone size; the DNA was used to work out D and trimming. Altogether about 50,000 clones are present, about 91% being singletons, with the ten largest covering more than 40%. The sample consisted of peripheral blood. The chain joins TRBV6-5 to TRBJ1-3; D is unclear. This TCR was recovered from a woman aged 55 to 70 with COVID-19, enrolled during active disease. The CDR3 nucleotides read TGTGCCAGCAGTCCTTCGAAGAGCTCTGGAAACACCATATATTTT. Translating gives CASSPSKSSGNTIYF.